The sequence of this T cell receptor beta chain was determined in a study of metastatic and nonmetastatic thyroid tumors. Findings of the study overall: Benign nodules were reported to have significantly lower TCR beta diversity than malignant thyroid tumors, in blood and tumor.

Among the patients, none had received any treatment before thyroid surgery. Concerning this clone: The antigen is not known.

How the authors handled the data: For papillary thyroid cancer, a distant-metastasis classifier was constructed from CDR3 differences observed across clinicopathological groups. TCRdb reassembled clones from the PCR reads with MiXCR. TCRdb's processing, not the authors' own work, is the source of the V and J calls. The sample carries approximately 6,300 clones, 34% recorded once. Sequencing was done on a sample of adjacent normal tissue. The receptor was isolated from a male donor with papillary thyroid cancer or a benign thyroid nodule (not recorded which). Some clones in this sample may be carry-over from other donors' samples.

CDR3 nucleotides: TGTGCCAGCAGCGCGGGACTAGCCCCTCACTACGAGCAGTACTTC. Encoded protein: CASSAGLAPHYEQYF. V usage is TRBV11-2 and J usage is TRBJ2-7; 9 bases match TRBD2. The germline V gene encodes CDR1 SGHAT and CDR2 FQNNGV. The CDR3 totals 15 residues. With V trimmed by 5 bases and J by 3 bases, 8 bases remained unmatched.